This paragraph covers one T cell receptor beta chain sequence. The antigen is unknown. This sample was included in a study of OX40 agonist ivuxolimab in advanced cancers. The overall study: The dose-escalation cohort was about 83% male, with a mean age of 60 years, ranging about 20 to 85.

Study-wide results and limits: Expanded clones were, on average, more numerous among CD8+ T cells than CD4+.

Assay: immunoSEQ multiplex PCR; the TCRdb copy retains only in-frame clones and omits some. The profile covers tens of thousands of clones, with about 86% appearing a single time and 6.5% taken by the ten largest. The clonotype was recovered from an adult with an advanced solid tumor such as melanoma, head and neck, liver or kidney cancer. Sequences were derived from CD4+ or CD8+ T cells sorted from blood, sampled in a trial of the OX40 agonist ivuxolimab.

CDR3 sequence reads: CAWSVLVGTGELFF. The CDR3 nucleotides are TGTGCCTGGAGTGTACTCGTGGGAACCGGGGAGCTGTTTTTT. This chain links TRBV30 with TRBJ2-2, with D unclear. This CDR3 has 14 amino acids. Germline loops: CDR1 GTSNPN, CDR2 SVGIG (reference sequence). Trimming removed 0 bases at V and 5 bases at J, with 10 bases between. Drawing the rest from reference TRBV30 and TRBJ2-2, the complete variable domain is SQTIHQWPATLVQPVGSPLSLECTVEGTSNPNLYWYRQAAGRGLQLLFYSVGIGQISSEVPQNLSASRPQDRQFILSSKKLLLSDSGFYLCAWSVLVGTGELFFGEGSRLTVL.